The subject of this entry is one T cell receptor (beta chain). The sample belongs to a study of T cells after somatic rescue of genetic block. The V and J ends lost 8 bases and 1 base respectively, with 11 bases between them. Germline loops: CDR1 MNHNS, CDR2 SASEGT. This CDR3 is 13 amino acids long. This table comes from immunoSEQ multiplex PCR, and its TCRdb copy is limited to in-frame clones, with some not included. The sample contains some 90,000 clones, 85% to 90% of which appear only once. The rearrangement joins TRBV6-1 to TRBJ1-1; D not certain. Sequencing was performed on peripheral blood mononuclear cells (PBMCs). The source of this sequence is a woman younger than 30. The CDR3 coding sequence is TGTGCCAGCTATGGTCGAAGGAACACTGAAGCTTTCTTT. It codes for CASYGRRNTEAFF.